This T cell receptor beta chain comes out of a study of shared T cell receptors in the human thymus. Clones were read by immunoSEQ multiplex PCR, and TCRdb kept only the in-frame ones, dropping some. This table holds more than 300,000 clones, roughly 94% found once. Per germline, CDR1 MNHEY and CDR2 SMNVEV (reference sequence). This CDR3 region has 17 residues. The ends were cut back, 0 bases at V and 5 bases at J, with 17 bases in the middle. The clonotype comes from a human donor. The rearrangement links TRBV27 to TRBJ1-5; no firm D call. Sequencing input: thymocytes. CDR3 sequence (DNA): TGTGCCAGCAGTTTATCGCTAAGGCTGGTCGAGGATCAGCCCCAGCATTTT. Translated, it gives CASSLSLRLVEDQPQHF.